A single sample gave rise to the 9 T cell receptor beta chains below, sequenced in a study of blood T cells in healthy people across ages. The second PCR ran roughly 7 to 12 cycles with a sample-barcoded 5' primer and J-beta primers. TCRdb reanalysed the 5' RACE reads using MiXCR and keeps one entry per CDR3 protein. The sample shows some 1,800,000 distinct CDR3 sequences, 30% to 40% of them seen only once. Specimen: blood. Source of these receptors: a human donor in good health.

On this clonotype itself: This could be a read error, since a much larger clone is one nucleotide away. The chain has TRBV20-1 and TRBJ2-7; 9 nucleotides agree with TRBD2. The J call may be faulty, since TRBJ2-5 better matches the DNA end. The CDR3 totals 13 residues. Germline V gives CDR1 DFQATT, CDR2 SNEGSKA (reference sequence). The CDR3 loop is CSARIAGVETQYF. In nucleotides, the CDR3 is TGCAGTGCTAGAATAGCGGGGGTAGAGACCCAGTACTTC.

The chain carries TRBV2 and TRBJ2-5; the D call may be TRBD1 or TRBD2 (5 bases each). The CDR3 has 14 amino acids. The germline CDR1 and CDR2 sequences are SNHLY and FYNNEI. V was trimmed by 5 bases and J by 2 bases, leaving 12 bases between them. CDR3 region: CASSLRDQQETQYF. CDR3 DNA: TGTGCCAGCAGTCTCCGGGACCAACAAGAGACCCAGTACTTC.

This clonotype was counted between two and nine times. The rearrangement links TRBV20-1 to TRBJ1-5, with TRBD1 matching 7 bases. Germline lookup yields CDR1 DFQATT and CDR2 SNEGSKA (reference sequence). The length of the CDR3 is 15 residues. The V and J ends lost 3 bases and 0 bases, in that order; junction bases with no gene match: 5. The DNA for the CDR3 is TGCAGTGCTAGTGGGACAGAGTATAGCAATCAGCCCCAGCATTTT. Protein product: CSASGTEYSNQPQHF.

This chain uses TRBV6-6 with TRBJ1-4; perhaps TRBD1 as D (6 bases). V lost 7 bases to trimming and J lost 6 bases, with 21 bases between them. The CDR3 runs 16 residues. The germline V gene has CDR1 MNHNY and CDR2 SVGAGI (reference sequence). The CDR3 DNA follows: TGTGCCAGCACCCTCGTCGTTACCAGGGGAGATGAAAAACTGTTTTTT. Amino acid sequence: CASTLVVTRGDEKLFF.

Worth noting for this clonotype: A read error may produce the germline difference seen at one junction end. The chain recombines TRBV6-2 or TRBV6-3 with TRBJ1-5, with D possibly being TRBD1 (5 bases). The germline CDR1 and CDR2 sequences are MNHEY and SVGEGT. The CDR3 has 14 amino acids. CDR3 protein: CASSYWEGSQPQHF. Written as DNA, the CDR3 is TGTGCTAGCAGTTACTGGGAGGGGAGTCAGCCCCAGCATTTT.

V and J are TRBV6-2 or TRBV6-3 and TRBJ1-2; 7 positions agree with TRBD1. Germline CDR1 and CDR2: MNHEY and SVGEGT. The J segment lost 2 bases and the V segment lost 0 bases, leaving 9 bases of the junction unmatched. The CDR3 loop spans 17 amino acids. The CDR3 DNA is TGTGCCAGCAGTTACTCCCGGACAGGTGCCACCAACTATGGCTACACCTTC. Residues: CASSYSRTGATNYGYTF.

This chain joins TRBV25-1 and TRBJ1-1, with D possibly being TRBD1 (6 bases). The germline V gene encodes CDR1 MGHDK and CDR2 SYGVNS. This CDR3 is 16 amino acids long. V shed 6 bases and J shed 3 bases, with 20 bases lying between them. The CDR3, as DNA: TGTGCCAGCAGGGGGGCCCAATCCTTGGTGGACACTGAAGCTTTCTTT. Translating gives CASRGAQSLVDTEAFF.

The chain recombines TRBV20-1 with TRBJ2-3; D may be TRBD1 or TRBD2 (6 bases each). CDR3 length: 16 residues. Germline values: CDR1 DFQATT, CDR2 SNEGSKA (reference sequence). The germline V and J ends were trimmed by 0 bases and 4 bases, with 17 bases remaining between them. The CDR3 bases are TGCAGTGCTAGAGATCAGGGTGGGGGGCAGGCAGATACGCAGTATTTT. Its protein product is CSARDQGGGQADTQYF.

The chain recombines TRBV5-1 with TRBJ1-2; D not certain. CDR3 size: 15 residues. V was cut by 3 bases and J by 4 bases, with 16 bases left in between. Germline V lookup: CDR1 SGHRS, CDR2 YFSETQ. This CDR3 is CASSSEPGNCYGYTF. In DNA form, the CDR3 reads TGCGCCAGCAGCTCAGAGCCCGGCAACTGCTATGGCTACACCTTC.